Sequencing of this TCR beta chain was carried out in a study of CD4+ T cells in melanoma (dated by TCRdb to the early 2020s). The study in broad terms: Neoantigen-specific CD4+ T cells in human melanoma were what the study investigated.

The CDR1 and CDR2 encoded by the germline V gene are SGHRS and YFSETQ. Here V drops 3 bases and J drops 2 bases, and the junction holds 7 bases not matched to any gene. The CDR3 starts with the cysteine, ends with the phenylalanine, and has 16 residues. Only the CDR3 region is kept as DNA, spanning 48 bases read in frame from base 1. About this clone itself: There is no known antigen for this receptor. Base qualities are missing; no much larger clone stands one base away.

What the research found in general, with its limitations: According to the report, neoantigen-specific CD4+ T cells in melanoma displayed diverse differentiation states. Neoantigen-specific CD4+ T cells were reported to be correlated with the function of CD8+ T cells, macrophages and B cells.

Libraries were constructed by the immunoSEQ multiplex PCR assay. This is the immuneACCESS table as TCRdb keeps it, with only in-frame sequences that have V and J called. A part of the clones is gone; compared with another copy, unresolved V genes explain less than half, and the rest is unexplained. This sample comprises 9,000 to 13,000 clones, about 68% of them detected only once. The ten largest make up roughly a quarter of the sample. Patients with melanoma were used as donors. The chain was built from TRBV5-1 and TRBJ2-7; 11 central nucleotides agree with TRBD2. Input material: cells from a culture (not recorded whether cultured in vitro). The receptor comes from a human donor with melanoma. The CDR3: CASSSHLSGGAYEQYF. The sequence in DNA is TGCGCCAGCAGCTCTCATCTTAGCGGGGGGGCCTACGAGCAGTACTTC.